The source of this T cell receptor beta chain is a study of CD8+ T cells in alopecia areata. Overall study: Oral tofacitinib, 5 to 10 mg twice daily, was given in an open-label trial.

The study, taken as a whole, reports: Compared with normal scalp, lesional scalp had higher clonality and more expanded CD8+ clones.

The J segment lost 0 bases and the V segment lost 5 bases, leaving 8 bases of the junction unmatched. Germline values: CDR1 MNHEY, CDR2 SMNVEV (reference sequence). The CDR3 length is 16 residues. Treatment denoted: oral pan-JAK inhibitor, 5-10 mg twice daily. As for this clone: Its cognate antigen is unknown.

Extracted RNA was reverse transcribed, and the resulting cDNA served as sequencing template. The protocol was immunoSEQ multiplex PCR, while the TCRdb copy is restricted to in-frame clones and leaves out a portion. The sample gives over 150,000 clones, 60% of which show up once; roughly 0.7% is in the top ten. This rearrangement joins TRBV27 to TRBJ1-1; 8 bases align to TRBD1. This sequence originates from a human donor with alopecia areata. Sequenced material: CD4+ T cells sorted from blood, taken at week 4, from a patient treated with tofacitinib. The CDR3 sequence: CASSRWTGTMNTEAFF. Here the CDR3 DNA reads TGTGCCAGCAGTCGATGGACAGGGACTATGAACACTGAAGCTTTCTTT.